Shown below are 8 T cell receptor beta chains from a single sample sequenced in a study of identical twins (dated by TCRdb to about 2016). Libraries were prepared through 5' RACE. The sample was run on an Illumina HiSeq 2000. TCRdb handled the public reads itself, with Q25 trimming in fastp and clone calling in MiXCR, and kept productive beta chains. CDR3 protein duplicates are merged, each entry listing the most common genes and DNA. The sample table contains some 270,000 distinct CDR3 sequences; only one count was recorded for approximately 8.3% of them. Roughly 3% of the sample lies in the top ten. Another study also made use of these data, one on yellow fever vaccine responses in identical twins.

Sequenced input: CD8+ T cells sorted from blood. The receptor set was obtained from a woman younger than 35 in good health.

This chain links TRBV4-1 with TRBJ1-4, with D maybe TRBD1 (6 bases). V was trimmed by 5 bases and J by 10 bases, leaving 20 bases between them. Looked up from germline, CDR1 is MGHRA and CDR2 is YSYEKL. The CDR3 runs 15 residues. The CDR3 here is CASSNLGAEPGKLFF. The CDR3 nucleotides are TGCGCCAGCAGCAATCTGGGGGCCGAGCCGGGAAAACTGTTTTTT.

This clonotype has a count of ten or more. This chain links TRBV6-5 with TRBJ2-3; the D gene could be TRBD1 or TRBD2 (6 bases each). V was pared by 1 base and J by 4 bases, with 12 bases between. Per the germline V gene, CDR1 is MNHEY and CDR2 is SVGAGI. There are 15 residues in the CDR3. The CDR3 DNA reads TGTGCCAGCAGTTACTTTGGTGGGGGGCCAGATACGCAGTATTTT. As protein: CASSYFGGGPDTQYF.

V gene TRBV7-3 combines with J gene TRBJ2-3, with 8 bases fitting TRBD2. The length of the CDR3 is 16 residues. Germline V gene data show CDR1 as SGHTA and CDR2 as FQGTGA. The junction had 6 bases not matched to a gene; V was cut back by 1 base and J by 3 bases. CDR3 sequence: CASSLMAGGRTDTQYF. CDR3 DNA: TGTGCCAGCAGCTTAATGGCGGGGGGACGGACAGATACGCAGTATTTT.

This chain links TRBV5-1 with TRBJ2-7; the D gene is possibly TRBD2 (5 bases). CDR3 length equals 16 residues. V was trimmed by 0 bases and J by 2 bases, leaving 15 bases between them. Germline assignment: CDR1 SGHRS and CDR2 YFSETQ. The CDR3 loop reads CASSLEGGPYPYEQYF. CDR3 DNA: TGCGCCAGCAGCTTGGAGGGCGGGCCTTACCCCTACGAGCAGTACTTC.

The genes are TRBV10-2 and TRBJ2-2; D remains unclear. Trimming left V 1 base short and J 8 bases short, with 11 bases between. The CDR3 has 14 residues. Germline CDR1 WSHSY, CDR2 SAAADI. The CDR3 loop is CASSEFSSEGELFF. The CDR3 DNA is TGCGCCAGCAGTGAGTTTTCTTCGGAGGGGGAGCTGTTTTTT.

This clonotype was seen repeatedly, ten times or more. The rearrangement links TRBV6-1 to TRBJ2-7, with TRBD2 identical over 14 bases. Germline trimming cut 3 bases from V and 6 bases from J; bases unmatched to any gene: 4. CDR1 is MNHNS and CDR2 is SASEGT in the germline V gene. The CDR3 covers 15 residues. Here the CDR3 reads CASSETSGGAGEQYF. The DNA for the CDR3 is TGTGCCAGCAGTGAGACTAGCGGGGGGGCAGGCGAGCAGTACTTC.

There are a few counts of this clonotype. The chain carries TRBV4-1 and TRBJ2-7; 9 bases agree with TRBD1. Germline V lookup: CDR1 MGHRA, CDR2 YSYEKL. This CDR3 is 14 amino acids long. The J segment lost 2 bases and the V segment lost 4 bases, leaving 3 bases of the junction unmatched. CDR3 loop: CASSRDRVAYEQYF. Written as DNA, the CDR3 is TGCGCCAGCAGCCGGGACAGGGTCGCCTACGAGCAGTACTTC.

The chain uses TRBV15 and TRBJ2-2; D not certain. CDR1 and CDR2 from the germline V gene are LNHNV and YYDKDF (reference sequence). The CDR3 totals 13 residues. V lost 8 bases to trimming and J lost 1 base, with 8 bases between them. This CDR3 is CATATMNTGELFF. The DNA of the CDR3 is TGTGCCACCGCGACCATGAACACCGGGGAGCTGTTTTTT.